This entry lists 18 T cell receptor beta chains sequenced from one sample in a study of T cell responses to AZD1222 COVID-19 vaccine. Here immunoSEQ multiplex PCR was the method, and the copy in TCRdb shows in-frame clones only, minus some. The sample comprises around 60,000 clones, 70% to 90% of which are singletons, and under 6.5% rests with the top ten. Sequenced material: peripheral blood, taken on day 0 of AZD1222 vaccination. The origin of the receptors is an adult in good health.

The chain has TRBV7-6 and TRBJ2-1, with TRBD1 matching 7 bases. There are 16 residues in the CDR3. Trimming at V came to 0 bases and at J to 5 bases, leaving 7 bases not matched to a gene. Germline assignment: CDR1 SGHVS and CDR2 FNYEAQ. CDR3 region: CASSLAWTGANNEQFF. CDR3 in DNA: TGTGCCAGCAGCTTAGCGTGGACAGGAGCGAACAATGAGCAGTTCTTC.

V is TRBV12-5 and J is TRBJ1-1; 11 bases map to TRBD1. From germline, CDR1 is LGHNT and CDR2 FRNRAP. The CDR3 extends over 15 amino acids. The trim removed 3 bases at V and 6 bases at J, leaving 6 bases unmatched. The CDR3 reads CASGFWTGGYPEAFF. The CDR3 DNA sequence: TGTGCTAGTGGTTTCTGGACAGGGGGCTACCCTGAAGCTTTCTTT.

This clone occurred a few times. The chain couples TRBV3-1 (or the pseudogene TRBV3-2) to TRBJ2-6, with 7 bases lining up with TRBD1. This CDR3 contains 15 residues. The junction had 7 bases not matched to a gene; V was cut back by 7 bases and J by 4 bases. Germline V lookup: CDR1 LGHDT, CDR2 YNNKEL (reference sequence). For the CDR3, the DNA is TGTGCCAGCAACCGACAGGGATCGGGGGCCAACGTCCTGACTTTC. Translating gives CASNRQGSGANVLTF.

The rearrangement joins TRBV5-1 to TRBJ1-5; no clear D gene. The length of the CDR3 is 15 residues. Germline V lookup: CDR1 SGHRS, CDR2 YFSETQ. V lost 0 bases to trimming and J lost 6 bases, with 13 bases between them. The CDR3 reads CASSLVQTFGQPQHF. The CDR3 DNA reads TGCGCCAGCAGCTTGGTACAAACTTTCGGTCAGCCCCAGCATTTT.

The chain joins TRBV7-2 to TRBJ1-3; weak D call: TRBD1 (5 bases). V shed 6 bases and J shed 3 bases, with 21 bases lying between them. There are 17 residues in the CDR3. Germline CDR1 SGHTA, CDR2 FQGNSA. This chain's CDR3 is CASRRVLVWGGGNTIYF. CDR3 bases: TGTGCCAGCAGGCGAGTGTTAGTCTGGGGGGGTGGAAACACCATATATTTT.

The chain has TRBV7-6 and TRBJ2-5; TRBD2 agrees at 8 bases. The ends lost 5 bases at V and 1 base at J; junction bases unmatched: 9. The CDR3 runs 16 residues. Germline values: CDR1 SGHVS, CDR2 FNYEAQ. The CDR3 sequence is CASSRRAGGFQETQYF. CDR3 DNA: TGTGCCAGCAGCCGCCGGGCGGGGGGCTTCCAAGAGACCCAGTACTTC.

This clone was observed a single time. The V call is TRBV3-1 (or the pseudogene TRBV3-2), the J call TRBJ2-5; TRBD1 agrees at 9 bases. Germline CDR1 and CDR2: LGHDT and YNNKEL (reference sequence). The CDR3 is 15 amino acids. J gave up 2 bases and V 3 bases, and 4 bases lay outside the gene matches. In DNA form, the CDR3 reads TGTGCCAGCAGCCAGACAGGGGGTCGGCAAGAGACCCAGTACTTC. Encoded protein: CASSQTGGRQETQYF.

The chain uses TRBV6-5 and TRBJ2-2; unclear D gene. With 7 bases removed from V and 2 bases from J, the gap between germline ends came to 8 bases. The germline gives CDR1 MNHEY, CDR2 SVGAGI. CDR3 length: 13 residues. CDR3 protein: CASIGPNTGELFF. The CDR3 DNA reads TGTGCCAGCATAGGACCCAACACCGGGGAGCTGTTTTTT.

The chain joins TRBV6-1 to TRBJ2-2; 8 bases map to TRBD2. Germline CDR1 reads MNHNS; CDR2 reads SASEGT. The ends lost 8 bases at V and 1 base at J; junction bases unmatched: 3. The CDR3 is 14 amino acids. CDR3 in amino acids: CASLLAGNTGELFF. CDR3 nucleotides: TGTGCCAGCCTTCTAGCGGGGAACACCGGGGAGCTGTTTTTT.

This CDR3 is CASSPGDSSPEQYF. Written as DNA, the CDR3 is TGTGCCAGCTCACCCGGGGACTCCTCTCCCGAGCAGTACTTC. J is TRBJ2-7 and V is TRBV18, with D perhaps TRBD2 (6 bases). The V gene lost 3 bases and the J gene lost 6 bases, with 15 bases spanning the gap. The germline CDR1 and CDR2 sequences are KGHSH and LQKENI. This CDR3 has 14 residues. The whole variable domain, remainder taken from reference TRBV18 and TRBJ2-7, is NAGVMQNPRHLVRRRGQEARLRCSPMKGHSHVYWYRQLPEEGLKFMVYLQKENIIDESGMPKERFSAEFPKEGPSILRIQQVVRGDSAAYFCASSPGDSSPEQYFGPGTRLTVT.

J is TRBJ1-1 and V is TRBV2; the D gene is possibly TRBD1 (6 bases). Between the trimmed V and J ends, which lost 4 bases and 4 bases, there was a span of 13 bases. Germline-derived CDR1 and CDR2 are SNHLY and FYNNEI. This CDR3 is built from 14 residues. CDR3 in DNA: TGTGCCAGCAGTGTGTTAGAGGGGGGCACTGAAGCTTTCTTT. This gives the protein CASSVLEGGTEAFF.

The V gene is TRBV9, the J gene TRBJ2-3; D might be TRBD1 (5 bases). The CDR3 sequence is 14 residues long. The V end lost 3 bases, the J end lost 2 bases, and 10 bases lay between the germline ends. Germline V lookup: CDR1 SGDLS, CDR2 YYNGEE. The CDR3 region has the DNA TGTGCCAGCAGCGCGACAGCTGACACAGATACGCAGTATTTT. Protein sequence: CASSATADTDTQYF. The entire variable domain, with the rest obtained from reference TRBV9 and TRBJ2-3, is as follows: DSGVTQTPKHLITATGQRVTLRCSPRSGDLSVYWYQQSLDQGLQFLIQYYNGEERAKGNILERFSAQQFPDLHSELNLSSLELGDSALYFCASSATADTDTQYFGPGTRLTVL.

The chain uses TRBV11-2 and TRBJ1-2; D ambiguous. The V end was cut by 5 bases, the J end by 0 bases, with 10 bases between. The CDR3 totals 14 residues. CDR1 and CDR2 from the germline V gene are SGHAT and FQNNGV. This chain's CDR3 is CASSPPQANYGYTF. The CDR3, as DNA: TGTGCCAGCAGCCCCCCCCAAGCTAACTATGGCTACACCTTC.

V usage is TRBV12-5 and J usage is TRBJ1-1; D is perhaps TRBD1 (5 bases). Germline CDR1 LGHNT, CDR2 FRNRAP. The V gene lost 1 base and the J gene lost 5 bases, with 14 bases spanning the gap. The CDR3 runs 15 residues. The CDR3 DNA reads as TGTGCTAGTGGTTTGGCCTTCGACAGTAGGACTGAAGCTTTCTTT. Translation gives CASGLAFDSRTEAFF.

The V and J genes are TRBV3-1 (or the pseudogene TRBV3-2) and TRBJ1-1, with unresolved D. V shed 1 base and J shed 3 bases, with 6 bases lying between them. The CDR3 has 13 amino acids. Germline CDR1 is LGHDT and CDR2 is YNNKEL (reference sequence). The CDR3 region has the DNA TGTGCCAGCAGCCAAGCGTGGGACACTGAAGCTTTCTTT. Its translation: CASSQAWDTEAFF.

This sequence joins TRBV5-6 and TRBJ1-6; D is uncertain. The germline V gene encodes CDR1 SGHDT and CDR2 YYEEEE. The V and J ends lost 0 bases and 5 bases respectively, with 6 bases between them. This CDR3 region has 14 residues. The CDR3, as DNA: TGTGCCAGCAGCTTGGGAAGGAATAATTCACCCCTCCACTTT. Protein sequence: CASSLGRNNSPLHF.

This clone was recorded only once. The genes are TRBV4-2 and TRBJ2-3; the match to TRBD2 covers 13 bases. Germline V gene data show CDR1 as LGHNA and CDR2 as YNFKEQ. With 2 bases clipped from V and 6 bases from J, the junction kept 8 bases outside the gene matches. The CDR3 is 17 amino acids. The CDR3 DNA is TGTGCCAGCAGCCAACAAACTAGCGGGGGGGCAACTGATACGCAGTATTTT. This sequence encodes CASSQQTSGGATDTQYF.

The chain is built from TRBV10-2 and TRBJ1-6, with 8 bases lining up with TRBD1. V lost 3 bases, J lost 5 bases, and 3 bases stayed unmatched. Germline-derived CDR1 and CDR2 are WSHSY and SAAADI. This CDR3 contains 15 residues. CDR3 in DNA: TGCGCCAGCAGTGACGGACAGGGAAATAATTCACCCCTCCACTTT. Translating gives CASSDGQGNNSPLHF.